The 27 T cell receptor beta chains in this list originate from one sample, sequenced in a study of molecular identifiers for immune sequencing clone quantification. TCRdb called the PCR reads again in MiXCR, with one record for every CDR3 protein. This sample yields approximately 550,000 distinct CDR3 sequences, of which about 25% are seen a single time; about 0.75% belongs to the top ten. Sample: naive CD8+ T cells from blood, with Jurkat cell RNA spiked in. Subset indicated: FACS-sorted CD8+CD4-CCR7+CD45RA+ naive T cells. The receptors derive from a human donor in good health. Some libraries in this study had Jurkat cell RNA spiked in.

This clonotype was seen a few times. The chain combines TRBV7-2 with TRBJ2-3, with 11 bases lining up with TRBD2. The CDR3 totals 18 residues. CDR1 SGHTA and CDR2 FQGNSA come from the germline V gene. The trim removed 3 bases at V and 1 base at J, leaving 9 bases unmatched. The CDR3, as DNA: TGTGCCAGCAGCTTCTCCCCCCGTAGCGGGGGGGGCACAGATACGCAGTATTTT. Amino acids: CASSFSPRSGGGTDTQYF.

The table lists this clonotype with a few counts. A junction end diverges from the germline sequence, so it may reflect a read error. The gene calls are TRBV24-1 and TRBJ2-3, with D perhaps TRBD2 (5 bases). CDR3 length: 14 residues. Germline V gives CDR1 KGHDR, CDR2 SFDVKD. The CDR3 nucleotides are TGTGCCACCAGTGACGGATCTAGCACAGATACGCTGTATTTT. Translation: CATSDGSSTDTLYF.

This clonotype was counted many times. This chain joins TRBV7-9 and TRBJ1-2; a weak D match, TRBD1 (6 bases). The germline V and J ends were trimmed by 6 bases and 5 bases, with 28 bases remaining between them. This CDR3 region has 18 residues. Germline V lookup: CDR1 SEHNR, CDR2 FQNEAQ (reference sequence). CDR3 DNA: TGTGCCAGCAGATCGACCACTTTGACAGGAGCCAGCTTTTATGGCTACACCTTC. Encoded protein: CASRSTTLTGASFYGYTF.

The chain links TRBV5-4 to TRBJ1-1; D may be TRBD1 (6 bases). The CDR3 length is 11 residues. V was trimmed by 4 bases and J by 12 bases, leaving 13 bases between them. Germline loops: CDR1 SGHNT, CDR2 YYREEE (reference sequence). CDR3 in amino acids: CASSGGHATFF. In nucleotides, the CDR3 is TGTGCCAGCAGCGGGGGACATGCGACTTTCTTT.

The sample holds a few counts of this clonotype. The CDR3 region is CASSPTGKPQHF. DNA for the CDR3: TGTGCCAGCAGCCCGACCGGGAAGCCCCAGCATTTT. The rearrangement uses TRBV6-6 and TRBJ1-5; no clear D gene. The CDR3 runs 12 residues. With 6 bases removed from V and 8 bases from J, the gap between germline ends came to 11 bases. The germline CDR1 and CDR2 sequences are MNHNY and SVGAGI (reference sequence).

This clonotype was seen many times. The CDR3: CASSQGSRTTEAFF. CDR3 in DNA: TGTGCCAGCAGCCAAGGGTCCCGGACCACTGAAGCTTTCTTT. V usage is TRBV6-2 or TRBV6-3 and J usage is TRBJ1-1; D is unclear. V was trimmed by 6 bases and J by 4 bases, leaving 15 bases between them. Looked up from germline, CDR1 is MNHEY and CDR2 is SVGEGT. CDR3 length: 14 amino acids.

This clonotype occurred many times. The J gene is TRBJ2-7, the V gene TRBV7-6; D is undetermined. Germline assignment: CDR1 SGHVS and CDR2 FNYEAQ. The CDR3 is 14 amino acids. The ends were cut back, 1 base at V and 0 bases at J, with 7 bases in the middle. The CDR3 DNA reads as TGTGCCAGCAGCTTAGGGGATTTCTCCTACGAGCAGTACTTC. It yields the protein CASSLGDFSYEQYF.

This clonotype came up many times. The V gene is TRBV7-8, the J gene TRBJ1-1, with D unclear. V shed 1 base and J shed 11 bases, with 20 bases lying between them. Germline lookup yields CDR1 SGHVS and CDR2 FQNEAQ. The CDR3 extends over 15 amino acids. DNA of the CDR3: TGTGCCAGCAGCTTAGTCGGTCAGGAGATCCACGCGGCTTTCTTT. Residues: CASSLVGQEIHAAFF.

This clonotype came up many times. CDR3 sequence (DNA): TGTGCCAGCAGCTTATCGGACGAAGAGACCCAGTACTTC. It codes for CASSLSDEETQYF. The chain links TRBV7-2 to TRBJ2-5; D not certain. The CDR3 is made up of 13 amino acids. Trimming removed 2 bases from V and 3 bases from J, with 7 bases in between. Germline V gene sequence: CDR1 SGHTA, CDR2 FQGNSA.

Worth noting for this clonotype: A much larger clone is a single base away; this may be a read error. The chain has TRBV29-1 and TRBJ2-7, with TRBD1 matching over 8 bases. Trimming cost V 7 bases and J 3 bases; bases outside gene matches: 5. CDR3 size: 12 residues. Germline assignment: CDR1 SQVTM and CDR2 ANQGSEA. CDR3 region: CSAKTGGYEQYF. CDR3 coding DNA: TGCAGCGCTAAAACAGGGGGCTACGAGCAGTACTTC.

This clonotype has ten or more counts. The rearrangement links TRBV20-1 to TRBJ2-2, with 8 nucleotides matching TRBD1. Germline values: CDR1 DFQATT, CDR2 SNEGSKA (reference sequence). V lost 7 bases and J lost 0; bases outside the gene matches: 4. The CDR3 spans 14 residues. Written as DNA, the CDR3 is TGCAGTGTTCCGGACAGGGCGAACACCGGGGAGCTGTTTTTT. Translating gives CSVPDRANTGELFF.

Comment on this clonotype: A read error is possible here, since a much larger clone lies one base away. This CDR3 fails to terminate in the conserved phenylalanine or tryptophan, so it likely reflects a read error. V usage is TRBV2 and J usage is TRBJ2-1, with 9 bases that match TRBD2. V shed 8 bases and J 6 bases; nucleotides not matched to a gene: 5. CDR1 and CDR2 from the germline V gene are SNHLY and FYNNEI. This CDR3 spans 13 amino acids. CDR3 sequence reads: CASGGTSFNEQFL. Here the CDR3 DNA reads TGTGCCAGCGGAGGGACTAGCTTCAATGAGCAGTTCCTC.

The rearrangement links TRBV7-9 to TRBJ1-6, with D unclear. This CDR3 comprises 15 residues. The V end was cut by 1 base, the J end by 7 bases, with 11 bases between. Germline V gene sequence: CDR1 SEHNR, CDR2 FQNEAQ (reference sequence). As DNA, the CDR3 is TGTGCCAGCAGCTTAGTCCTCGGATACAATTCACCCCTCCACTTT. This codes for CASSLVLGYNSPLHF.

This clonotype occurred many times. This chain links TRBV6-2 or TRBV6-3 with TRBJ2-7; D unclear. The CDR3 is 18 amino acids. V was pared by 0 bases and J by 0 bases, with 18 bases between. Per the germline V gene, CDR1 is MNHEY and CDR2 is SVGEGT. This CDR3 is CASSYSDRTESFSYEQYF. As DNA, the CDR3 is TGTGCCAGCAGTTACTCGGACCGGACCGAGTCTTTCTCCTACGAGCAGTACTTC.

In this sample, this clonotype turned up many times. The chain joins TRBV28 to TRBJ2-7; D gene uncertain. Trimming took 8 bases from V and 2 from J, leaving 10 bases between them. This CDR3 has 12 residues. Germline loops: CDR1 MDHEN, CDR2 SYDVKM. CDR3 residues: CASSEETYEQYF. The CDR3 DNA is TGTGCCAGCTCGGAAGAAACCTACGAGCAGTACTTC. Full variable domain (missing parts from reference TRBV28 and TRBJ2-7): DVKVTQSSRYLVKRTGEKVFLECVQDMDHENMFWYRQDPGLGLRLIYFSYDVKMKEKGDIPEGYSVSREKKERFSLILESASTNQTSMYLCASSEETYEQYFGPGTRLTVT.

Many counts were recorded for this clonotype. The gene calls are TRBV5-1 and TRBJ2-3, with D uncertain. The germline V and J ends were trimmed by 5 bases and 1 base, with 14 bases remaining between them. Per germline, CDR1 SGHRS and CDR2 YFSETQ. The CDR3 sequence is 15 residues long. The CDR3 DNA follows: TGCGCCAGCAGTCTCAAGGAGCTTCGCACAGATACGCAGTATTTT. This gives the protein CASSLKELRTDTQYF.

This clonotype was recorded at least ten times. The rearrangement links TRBV5-1 to TRBJ1-2, with D perhaps TRBD1 (5 bases). Germline loops: CDR1 SGHRS, CDR2 YFSETQ. Trimming removed 1 base at V and 1 base at J, with 8 bases between. There are 14 residues in the CDR3. CDR3 nucleotides: TGCGCCAGCAGCTTGAGCGGGGGTAACTATGGCTACACCTTC. Amino acids: CASSLSGGNYGYTF.

On this clonotype itself: An end of the junction differs from the germline gene, which may be a read error. This rearrangement joins TRBV7-9 to TRBJ1-4; 9 bases match TRBD1. The CDR3 length is 15 residues. The germline gives CDR1 SEHNR, CDR2 FQNEAQ (reference sequence). CDR3 protein: CAGSLRDRVGEKLFF. The CDR3 bases are TGTGCCGGCAGCCTGAGGGACAGGGTAGGAGAAAAACTGTTTTTT.

J is TRBJ2-3 and V is TRBV4-2, with D unresolved. Trimming cost V 4 bases and J 6 bases, with 20 bases left between them. CDR3 size: 16 residues. Germline V lookup: CDR1 LGHNA, CDR2 YNFKEQ. CDR3 in DNA: TGTGCCAGCAGCCCACTGTCCCCAGGCTTAGTGGATACGCAGTATTTT. Protein product: CASSPLSPGLVDTQYF.

As regards this clonotype: A much larger clone differs by one base, so this may be a read error. The chain couples TRBV28 to TRBJ2-3; D may be TRBD1 or TRBD2 (5 bases each). Germline V gene data show CDR1 as MDHEN and CDR2 as SYDVKM. The CDR3 covers 14 residues. The CDR3 sequence is CATTTGPPVDTQYF. The CDR3 nucleotides read TGTGCGACAACCACGGGGCCCCCCGTCGATACGCAGTATTTT.

This clonotype has just a few counts. The J gene is TRBJ2-3, the V gene TRBV14; 9 nucleotides agree with TRBD2. The V segment lost 1 base and the J segment 2 bases; nucleotides outside the gene matches: 1. CDR1 SGHDN and CDR2 FVKESK come from the germline V gene. The CDR3 has 15 amino acids. The CDR3 region is CASSQASGVTDTQYF. The DNA for the CDR3 is TGTGCCAGCAGCCAAGCTAGCGGGGTCACAGATACGCAGTATTTT.

This clonotype was counted a few times. The J gene is TRBJ2-7, the V gene TRBV27, with 10 bases aligning to TRBD2. Germline V gene sequence: CDR1 MNHEY, CDR2 SMNVEV (reference sequence). Unmatched junction bases numbered 6, after V lost 0 bases and J lost 7 bases. The CDR3 extends over 15 amino acids. The CDR3 DNA follows: TGTGCCAGCAGTTTATCACTAGCGGGGATCGGAGAGCAGTACTTC. Translation gives CASSLSLAGIGEQYF.

This clonotype showed up many times. J is TRBJ1-1 and V is TRBV4-1, with D uncertain. The germline V and J ends were trimmed by 1 base and 7 bases, with 7 bases remaining between them. This CDR3 contains 12 residues. Looked up from germline, CDR1 is MGHRA and CDR2 is YSYEKL. The CDR3 spells CASSQGQIEAFF. Written as DNA, the CDR3 is TGCGCCAGCAGCCAAGGGCAGATTGAAGCTTTCTTT.

This clonotype was recorded only once. This may be a read error: a much more frequent sequence differs by one nucleotide. The CDR3 region is CSVEDQQGGKPDTQYF. CDR3 DNA sequence: TGCAGCGTTGAAGATCAACAGGGAGGGAAGCCAGATACGCAGTATTTT. The V and J genes are TRBV29-1 and TRBJ2-3; the D gene is possibly TRBD2 (7 bases). Germline CDR1 SQVTM, CDR2 ANQGSEA. V shed 0 bases and J shed 4 bases, with 17 bases lying between them. This CDR3 spans 16 amino acids.

The chain employs TRBV28 and TRBJ2-5, with 9 positions matching TRBD1. The ends lost 6 bases at V and 7 bases at J; junction bases unmatched: 9. From germline, CDR1 is MDHEN and CDR2 SYDVKM. The CDR3 consists of 14 residues. The CDR3 nucleotides read TGTGCCAGCAGGACGGGACAGGGAGAAGTGACCCAGTACTTC. As protein: CASRTGQGEVTQYF.

This clonotype was detected only a few times. The chain is built from TRBV5-1 and TRBJ2-3, with unresolved D. Germline CDR1 is SGHRS and CDR2 is YFSETQ. The CDR3 is 14 amino acids. The V end lost 6 bases, the J end lost 5 bases, and 16 bases lay between the germline ends. In nucleotides, the CDR3 is TGCGCCAGCACGGCTAGGTATTCAGAAGATACGCAGTATTTT. Translating it yields CASTARYSEDTQYF.

Regarding this clonotype: At one end the junction does not follow the germline gene, possibly because of a read error. The chain joins TRBV27 to TRBJ1-4; D perhaps matches TRBD1 (5 bases). There are 14 residues in the CDR3. Germline V lookup: CDR1 MNHEY, CDR2 SMNVEV (reference sequence). The CDR3 region has the DNA TGTACCAGCAAACCCGGGGCGCGGGGTGAAAAACTGTTTTTT. It encodes CTSKPGARGEKLFF.